A single sample is the source of the 15 T cell receptor beta chains below, sequenced in a study of blood T cell repertoires in COVID-19. Profiled with immunoSEQ multiplex PCR; TCRdb holds only in-frame clones, not every one. The sample carries around 70,000 clones, roughly four fifths recorded once. The specimen sequenced was peripheral blood. All receptors come from a man aged 80 or over with acute or convalescent COVID-19.

On this clone itself: The same CDR3 also results from other DNA sequences found in this sample. The rearrangement joins TRBV5-1 to TRBJ1-4; 7 bases are shared with TRBD1. Germline V gene lookup returns CDR1 SGHRS and CDR2 YFSETQ. J gave up 5 bases and V 0 bases, and 1 base lay outside the gene matches. This CDR3 spans 14 amino acids. The CDR3 DNA reads TGCGCCAGCAGCTTGGGACAGGGAAATGAAAAACTGTTTTTT. Protein product: CASSLGQGNEKLFF.

The gene calls are TRBV5-1 and TRBJ2-2; TRBD1 aligns across 7 bases. Germline assignment: CDR1 SGHRS and CDR2 YFSETQ. V lost 5 bases, J lost 4 bases, and 8 bases stayed unmatched. CDR3 length equals 15 residues. The CDR3 DNA follows: TGCGCCAGCAGGGGGGACAGTCGCGGCACCGGGGAGCTGTTTTTT. Amino acids: CASRGDSRGTGELFF.

The V call is TRBV5-1, the J call TRBJ2-7; 11 bases map to TRBD1. CDR3 size: 14 residues. V shed 5 bases and J 5 bases; nucleotides not matched to a gene: 6. Per the germline V gene, CDR1 is SGHRS and CDR2 is YFSETQ. CDR3 in DNA: TGCGCCAGCAGTACGGACAGGGGGCTAAACGAGCAGTACTTC. It specifies CASSTDRGLNEQYF.

The chain couples TRBV11-2 to TRBJ1-4, with TRBD1 identical over 7 bases. The V gene end was trimmed by 5 bases and the J gene end by 5 bases; junction bases not matched to a gene: 5. The CDR3 totals 14 residues. In germline, CDR1 is SGHAT, CDR2 FQNNGV. Here the CDR3 reads CASSPDRANEKLFF. CDR3 nucleotides: TGTGCCAGCAGCCCCGACAGGGCGAATGAAAAACTGTTTTTT.

This clone has just a few counts. The rearrangement joins TRBV19 to TRBJ2-5; 8 nucleotides match TRBD1. The germline CDR1 and CDR2 sequences are LNHDA and SQIVND (reference sequence). This CDR3 has 15 residues. Trimming removed 4 bases from V and 0 bases from J; junction bases left unmatched: 4. The CDR3, as DNA: TGTGCCAGTAGTACCCAGGGGGCCAACCAAGAGACCCAGTACTTC. Amino acid sequence: CASSTQGANQETQYF.

The rearrangement joins TRBV9 to TRBJ1-5; TRBD1 aligns across 7 bases. CDR3 size: 14 residues. V dropped 4 bases and J dropped 4; count of bases not matched to a gene: 5. Germline CDR1 SGDLS, CDR2 YYNGEE. CDR3 region: CASSLSGGNQPQHF. CDR3 coding DNA: TGTGCCAGCAGCTTGTCAGGGGGAAATCAGCCCCAGCATTTT.

J is TRBJ1-5 and V is TRBV19, with D possibly being TRBD1 (6 bases). Trimming took off 6 bases at V and 1 base at J, with 13 bases between the two ends. Germline V gene lookup returns CDR1 LNHDA and CDR2 SQIVND (reference sequence). CDR3 size: 15 residues. In DNA form, the CDR3 reads TGTGCCAGTAGCCTATCTCAGGGGAGCAATCAGCCCCAGCATTTT. This codes for CASSLSQGSNQPQHF.

The chain couples TRBV10-2 to TRBJ1-5; D may be TRBD1 (5 bases). In germline, CDR1 is WSHSY, CDR2 SAAADI. The CDR3 has 15 residues. Trimming removed 2 bases at V and 0 bases at J, with 8 bases between. The CDR3 protein is CASSEVQGSNQPQHF. DNA for the CDR3: TGCGCCAGCAGTGAGGTCCAGGGTAGCAATCAGCCCCAGCATTTT.

The rearrangement uses TRBV9 and TRBJ2-7, with D tentatively TRBD1 (5 bases). This CDR3 comprises 15 residues. Trimming pared 4 bases from V and 6 bases from J, leaving 20 bases between. Germline loops: CDR1 SGDLS, CDR2 YYNGEE. The DNA of the CDR3 is TGTGCCAGCAGCCCCGCGGTGGACACAATGGGCGAGCAGTACTTC. This gives the protein CASSPAVDTMGEQYF.

The chain has TRBV7-9 and TRBJ1-2; no definite D call. CDR1 and CDR2 (germline): SEHNR, FQNEAQ (reference sequence). The CDR3 has 14 amino acids. V lost 1 base, J lost 6 bases, and 12 bases lay in between. The CDR3 sequence is CASSLGIAGDGYTF. CDR3 nucleotides: TGTGCCAGCAGCTTAGGTATAGCCGGGGATGGCTACACCTTC.

The rearrangement uses TRBV5-1 and TRBJ1-1, with a possible D match to TRBD1 (5 bases). The germline V gene encodes CDR1 SGHRS and CDR2 YFSETQ. V lost 7 bases to trimming and J lost 1 base, with 8 bases between them. There are 12 residues in the CDR3. The CDR3 loop is CASQQENTEAFF. CDR3 DNA sequence: TGCGCCAGCCAACAGGAGAACACTGAAGCTTTCTTT.

This rearrangement joins TRBV7-2 to TRBJ2-1; TRBD2 is a possible D gene (5 bases). Germline-derived CDR1 and CDR2 are SGHTA and FQGNSA. V lost 1 base to trimming and J lost 10 bases, with 8 bases between them. The CDR3 loop spans 12 amino acids. CDR3: CASSLEGVEQFF. The CDR3 DNA follows: TGTGCCAGCAGCTTAGAGGGAGTGGAGCAGTTCTTC.

This clone was seen just once. The rearrangement links TRBV5-1 to TRBJ1-4, with a tentative D call TRBD1 (6 bases). The CDR3 is 15 residues long. Germline V CDR1 and CDR2: SGHRS, YFSETQ. V was cut by 4 bases and J by 3 bases, with 13 bases left in between. The DNA for the CDR3 is TGCGCCAGCAGCCAACCGGACAGCGCTAATGAAAAACTGTTTTTT. It specifies CASSQPDSANEKLFF.

V gene TRBV5-5 combines with J gene TRBJ2-5; possibly TRBD1 for D (5 bases). The V gene's germline CDR1 is SGHKS and CDR2 YYEKEE (reference sequence). CDR3 length equals 14 residues. Trimming took off 6 bases at V and 5 bases at J, with 17 bases between the two ends. CDR3 coding DNA: TGTGCCAGCACGCTGACAGTTGGATGGGAGACCCAGTACTTC. Its translation is CASTLTVGWETQYF.

Only a few counts were recorded for this clone. The chain carries TRBV28 and TRBJ2-7; perhaps TRBD2 as D (6 bases). The CDR3 runs 12 residues. The V end lost 5 bases, the J end lost 6 bases, and 11 bases lay between the germline ends. Germline V gene data show CDR1 as MDHEN and CDR2 as SYDVKM. CDR3 in DNA: TGTGCCAGCAGTGGACTAATCGGCGAGCAGTACTTC. Encoded protein: CASSGLIGEQYF.